A single T cell receptor beta chain is shown here with its context. No antigen is known for it. The data are from a study of cytomegalovirus exposure and HLA in healthy donors. Study results and limitations: For most TCR beta V segments, an earlier analysis put the productive rate at about 87% or about 30% of the time. Association with HLA alleles at 0.05 false discovery rate was found for approximately 18,000 TCR beta sequences in a later analysis. A list of around 150 TCR beta chains associated with cytomegalovirus was given.

It was with 60 Vbeta and 13 Jbeta primers that the PCR ran. Data came from immunoSEQ multiplex PCR; TCRdb stores just in-frame clones and leaves some out. Here the sample spans approximately 140,000 clones, roughly three quarters being singletons. The CDR3 covers 13 residues. The ends lost 7 bases at V and 4 bases at J; junction bases unmatched: 4. The germline V gene has CDR1 ENHRY and CDR2 SYGVKD. The rearrangement joins TRBV10-3 to TRBJ1-1; 9 bases fit TRBD1. Sequences were obtained from PBMCs. This clonotype originated in a female donor in good health and CMV-seronegative. The CDR3 DNA is TGTGCCATCAAGGGACAGGGCTCCACTGAAGCTTTCTTT. Protein sequence: CAIKGQGSTEAFF.